The next 3 T cell receptor beta chains were all read from a single sample in a study of tumor-infiltrating lymphocytes in primary liver carcinoma. Reverse transcription of roughly 480 ng total RNA with a constant-region primer produced TCR beta cDNA. Library construction for TCR beta comprised three nested multiplex PCR rounds performed with slightly modified ARM-PCR. TRBV1-TRBV30 forward primers paired with a C-beta reverse primer were used in the first two PCR rounds, which ran roughly 10 cycles each. TCRdb reprocessed the multiplex PCR reads with MiXCR, giving one entry per CDR3 protein. Of over 40,000 distinct CDR3 sequences listed, roughly 80% were seen once; the top ten hold roughly 24%. The source material, roughly 18-32 mg of unsorted bulk tissue, was used to co-extract RNA and DNA. Sequenced: liver tumor tissue from sampling region 5. Subset given: tumor region T5, tumor centre. The source of these receptors is a man between 35 and 55 years old with primary liver carcinoma and hepatitis B virus infection.

The CDR3 DNA is TGCAGCGTTGAAGACCCGGAAGGGAGTTCCTACGAGCAGTACTTC. It translates to CSVEDPEGSSYEQYF. This sequence joins TRBV29-1 and TRBJ2-7; tentatively, D is TRBD2 (5 bases). The germline V gene has CDR1 SQVTM and CDR2 ANQGSEA. CDR3 length equals 15 residues. V was clipped by 0 bases and J by 1 base, with 13 bases between them.

There are many counts of this clonotype. This chain connects TRBV20-1 to TRBJ2-7; D uncertain. This CDR3 contains 12 residues. CDR1 and CDR2 (germline): DFQATT, SNEGSKA (reference sequence). Trimming left V 0 bases short and J 2 bases short, with 5 bases between. The CDR3 DNA reads as TGCAGTGCTAGAGATCGGCCCTACGAGCAGTACTTC. It is translated as CSARDRPYEQYF.

V gene TRBV20-1 combines with J gene TRBJ1-1; 9 positions match TRBD1. V shed 3 bases, J shed 8 bases, and the junction held 4 bases outside the gene matches. This CDR3 contains 12 residues. CDR1 is DFQATT, CDR2 SNEGSKA, per germline (reference sequence). The chain's CDR3 is CSASRQGGEAFF. The CDR3 nucleotides read TGCAGTGCTAGCCGACAGGGGGGGGAAGCTTTCTTT.